This T cell receptor beta chain was identified during a study of T cells expressing NK-cell markers (dated by TCRdb to 2020 to 2022). About the investigation overall: In sorted CD3+CD56+NKG2C+, CD3+CD56+NKG2C- and CD3+CD56-NKG2C+ T-cell subsets from several donors, TCR beta-chain repertoires were profiled. Among the eight sequenced donors, seven were HCMV-seropositive and one was HCMV-seronegative. Randomly selected healthy volunteers, three men and five women, were used as the eight sequenced donors. Sequencing of the libraries produced 2 x 150 bp reads on Illumina HiSeq 2000/2500, MiSeq or NextSeq. The investigation overall reported the following: Those dominant clonotypes were again the most abundant among CD3+CD56-NKG2C+ cells in a few donors, at about 28.3-60.1%. It remained unclear whether the expanded NKG2C-expressing T cell clones were specific for HCMV antigens. For 6 or 7 donors, the dominant CD3+CD56+NKG2C+ clonotypes were among the top 10 CD8+ clonotypes and accounted for roughly 1.0-8% of CD8+ T cells.

A commercial ELISA kit detecting HCMV-specific IgG in serum was used to determine HCMV serostatus. Peripheral blood mononuclear cells were isolated from blood by Ficoll density gradient centrifugation. Instrument on record: Illumina HiSeq 2000. TCR beta cDNA libraries were made by 5'RACE template switching that added a universal primer site and unique molecular identifiers. Priming for cDNA synthesis came from the TCR beta constant segment, and two successive PCR amplification steps followed. The study's own analysis went as follows. MIGEC was used to demultiplex reads and group reads by UMI, and MiTCR was used to assemble and quantify clonotypes. Only TCR cDNA sequences supported by at least two reads were kept to exclude erroneous sequences. The tcR package was used for downstream repertoire analysis, and clonotypes were matched across fractions by CDR3 nucleotide sequence plus V segment. VDJmatch was used to annotate antigen specificity against VDJdb, with one amino acid substitution in CDR3 allowed. Each CDR3 protein sequence appears as one entry after TCRdb reprocessed the reads, and no DNA is included. These V and J calls are TCRdb output, not the study's own analysis. The sample table records approximately 440,000 distinct CDR3 sequences. Jointly, the top ten make up 1.4% to 1.5% of the sample.

Turning to this clonotype: No antigen is known for it.

CDR1 and CDR2 are drawn from the germline V gene: SGHAT, FQNNGV. The CDR3 starts with the cysteine, ends with the phenylalanine, and has 14 residues. No coding sequence is recorded. This receptor was obtained from a woman in her forties or fifties in good health. Donor details come from another sample of the same person, matched by shared clones. Recombination connected TRBV11-2 to TRBJ1-2; TCRdb designates TRBD1, a call that cannot be tested without DNA. Sequencing was carried out using blood T cells: a sorted CD56 or NKG2C T cell subset, CD4+ or CD8+ T cells, or bulk PBMC T cells (not recorded which). The CDR3 loop reads CASSLAGGGYGYTF.